This T cell receptor (beta chain) came from a study of CD8 T cells in ankylosing spondylitis. Findings and caveats of the study: The study identified a TCR beta motif of fewer than 10 highly homologous variants that appeared characteristic of ankylosing spondylitis blood. Clones linked to disease, bearing a CD8+ phenotype, were relatively rare in peripheral blood.

Making the TCR beta libraries involved quantitative 5'-RACE with molecular barcodes. TCRdb reprocessed the 5' RACE reads with MiXCR, giving one entry per CDR3 protein. Of some 92,000 distinct CDR3 sequences in the sample, 27% were seen once. A few counts support this clonotype. Antigen specificity is unknown. The receptor was derived from a male donor with ankylosing spondylitis or in good health (not recorded which). Sequenced input: blood, either unsorted or a sorted T cell fraction (not recorded which).

CDR3 nucleotide sequence: TGCAGTGCTAGAGATGGACTAAACACAGATACGCAGTATTTT. It yields the protein CSARDGLNTDTQYF. The gene calls are TRBV20-1 and TRBJ2-3; D is perhaps TRBD2 (6 bases). V lost 0 bases to trimming and J lost 2 bases, with 9 bases between them. The CDR3 consists of 14 residues. In germline, CDR1 is DFQATT, CDR2 SNEGSKA (reference sequence).